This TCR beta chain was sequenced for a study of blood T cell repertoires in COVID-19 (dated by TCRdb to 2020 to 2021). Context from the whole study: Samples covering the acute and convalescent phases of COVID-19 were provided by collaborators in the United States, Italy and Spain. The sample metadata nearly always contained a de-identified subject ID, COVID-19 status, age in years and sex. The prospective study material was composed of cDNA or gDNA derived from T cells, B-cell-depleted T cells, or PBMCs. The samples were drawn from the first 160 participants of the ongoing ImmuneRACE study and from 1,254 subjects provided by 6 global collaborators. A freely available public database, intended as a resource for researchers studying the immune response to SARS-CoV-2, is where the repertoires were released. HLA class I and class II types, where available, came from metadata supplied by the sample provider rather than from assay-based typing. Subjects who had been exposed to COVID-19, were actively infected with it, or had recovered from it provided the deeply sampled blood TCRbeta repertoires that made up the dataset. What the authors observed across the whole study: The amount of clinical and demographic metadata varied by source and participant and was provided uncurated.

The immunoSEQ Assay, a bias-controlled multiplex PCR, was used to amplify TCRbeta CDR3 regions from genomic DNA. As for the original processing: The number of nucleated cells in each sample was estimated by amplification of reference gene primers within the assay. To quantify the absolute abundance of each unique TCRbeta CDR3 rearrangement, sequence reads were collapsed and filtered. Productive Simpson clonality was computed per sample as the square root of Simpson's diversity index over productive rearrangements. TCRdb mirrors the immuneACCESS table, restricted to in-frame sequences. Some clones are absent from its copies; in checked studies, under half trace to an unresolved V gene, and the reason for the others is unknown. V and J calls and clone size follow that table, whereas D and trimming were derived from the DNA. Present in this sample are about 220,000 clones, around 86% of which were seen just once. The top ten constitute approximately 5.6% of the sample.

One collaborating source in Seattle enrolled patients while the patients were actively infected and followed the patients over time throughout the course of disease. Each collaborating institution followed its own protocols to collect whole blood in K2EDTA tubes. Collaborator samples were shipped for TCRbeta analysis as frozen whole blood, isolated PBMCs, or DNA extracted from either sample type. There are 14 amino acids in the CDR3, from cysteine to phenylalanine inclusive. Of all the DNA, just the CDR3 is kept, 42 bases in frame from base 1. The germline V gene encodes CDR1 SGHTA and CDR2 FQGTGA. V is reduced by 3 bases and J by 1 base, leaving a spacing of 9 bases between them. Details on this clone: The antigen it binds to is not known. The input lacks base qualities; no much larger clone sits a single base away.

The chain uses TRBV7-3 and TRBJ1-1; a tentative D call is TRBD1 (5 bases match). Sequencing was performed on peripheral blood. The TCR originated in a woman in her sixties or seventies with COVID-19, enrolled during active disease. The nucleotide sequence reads TGTGCCAGCAGCTTGGGGACTGGGAACACTGAAGCTTTCTTT. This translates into CASSLGTGNTEAFF.